This T cell receptor beta chain is from a study of blood T cell repertoires in COVID-19. Study overall: Acute-phase and convalescent COVID-19 samples originated in the United States, Italy and Spain.

Germline-derived CDR1 and CDR2 are MNHEY and SVGAGI. With V trimmed by 5 bases and J by 3 bases, 4 bases remained unmatched. This CDR3 comprises 14 residues. The data were produced by immunoSEQ multiplex PCR, yet TCRdb's version contains in-frame clones alone and is incomplete. The sample comprises roughly 61,000 clones, approximately 92% of which are singletons, and about 15% rests with the top ten. The chain joins TRBV6-5 to TRBJ2-3; 8 bases are shared with TRBD1. The sequenced sample consisted of peripheral blood. The receptor comes from a man aged 80 or over with acute or convalescent COVID-19. This CDR3 reads CASSPDRVTDTQYF. The CDR3 nucleotides read TGTGCCAGCAGTCCGGACAGGGTGACAGATACGCAGTATTTT.